Below, one T cell receptor (beta chain) is given with its context. Germline V gene lookup returns CDR1 SEHNR and CDR2 FQNEAQ (reference sequence). This CDR3 comprises 15 residues. The V gene end was trimmed by 3 bases and the J gene end by 8 bases; junction bases not matched to a gene: 6. The sample belongs to a study of blood T cell repertoires in COVID-19. Across the study: T cells, B-cell-depleted T cells, or PBMCs provided the cDNA or gDNA that served as material.

Generated by immunoSEQ multiplex PCR, the TCRdb table keeps only in-frame clones and is missing some. The profile covers some 150,000 clones, with 85% to 90% appearing a single time and roughly 15% taken by the ten largest. What was sequenced was peripheral blood. The sequence derives from a woman in her thirties or forties with acute or convalescent COVID-19. The chain combines TRBV7-9 with TRBJ1-6; TRBD1 matches 8 bases. CDR3 nucleotides: TGTGCCAGCAGCTTGACCAGGGGGCGGGATTCACCCCTCCACTTT. Its translation: CASSLTRGRDSPLHF.